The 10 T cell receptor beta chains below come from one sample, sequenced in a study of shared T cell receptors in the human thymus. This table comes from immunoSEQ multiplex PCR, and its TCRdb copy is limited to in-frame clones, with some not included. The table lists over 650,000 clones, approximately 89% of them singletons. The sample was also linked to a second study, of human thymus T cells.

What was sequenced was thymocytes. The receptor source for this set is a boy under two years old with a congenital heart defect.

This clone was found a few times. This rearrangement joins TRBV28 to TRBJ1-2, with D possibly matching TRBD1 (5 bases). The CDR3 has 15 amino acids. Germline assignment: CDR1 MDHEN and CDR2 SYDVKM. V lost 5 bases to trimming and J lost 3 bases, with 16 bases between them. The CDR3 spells CASSHTLGEDYGYTF. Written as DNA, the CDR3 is TGTGCCAGCAGTCATACGCTAGGGGAGGACTATGGCTACACCTTC.

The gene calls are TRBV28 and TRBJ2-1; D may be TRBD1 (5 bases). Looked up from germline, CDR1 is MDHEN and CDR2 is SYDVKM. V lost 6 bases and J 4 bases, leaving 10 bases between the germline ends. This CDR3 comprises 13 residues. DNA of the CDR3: TGTGCCAGCAGGGTCGACAGTTACAATGAGCAGTTCTTC. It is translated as CASRVDSYNEQFF. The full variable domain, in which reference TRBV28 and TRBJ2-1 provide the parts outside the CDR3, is DVKVTQSSRYLVKRTGEKVFLECVQDMDHENMFWYRQDPGLGLRLIYFSYDVKMKEKGDIPEGYSVSREKKERFSLILESASTNQTSMYLCASRVDSYNEQFFGPGTRLTVL.

The CDR3 is CASSLGGHLEAFF. CDR3 sequence (DNA): TGTGCCAGCAGCTTAGGAGGGCATCTTGAAGCTTTCTTT. The rearrangement uses TRBV11-2 and TRBJ1-1; D unresolved. The CDR3 consists of 13 residues. CDR1 is SGHAT, CDR2 FQNNGV, per germline. Trimming stripped 1 base from V and 7 bases from J, with 10 bases between. Together with reference TRBV11-2 and TRBJ1-1, the CDR3 gives the full variable domain: EAGVAQSPRYKIIEKRQSVAFWCNPISGHATLYWYQQILGQGPKLLIQFQNNGVVDDSQLPKDRFSAERLKGVDSTLKIQPAKLEDSAVYLCASSLGGHLEAFFGQGTRLTVV.

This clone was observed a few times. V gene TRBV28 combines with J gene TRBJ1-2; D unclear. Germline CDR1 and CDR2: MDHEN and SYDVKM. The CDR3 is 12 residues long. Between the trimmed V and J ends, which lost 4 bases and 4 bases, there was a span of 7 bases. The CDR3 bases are TGTGCCAGCAGTTACAGACCCTATGGCTACACCTTC. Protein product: CASSYRPYGYTF.

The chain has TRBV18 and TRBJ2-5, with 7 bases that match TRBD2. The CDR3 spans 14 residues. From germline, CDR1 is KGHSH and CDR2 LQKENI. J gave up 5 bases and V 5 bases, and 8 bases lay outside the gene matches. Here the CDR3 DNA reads TGTGCCAGCTCAGAGGCGGGAGAGAGGGAGACCCAGTACTTC. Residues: CASSEAGERETQYF.

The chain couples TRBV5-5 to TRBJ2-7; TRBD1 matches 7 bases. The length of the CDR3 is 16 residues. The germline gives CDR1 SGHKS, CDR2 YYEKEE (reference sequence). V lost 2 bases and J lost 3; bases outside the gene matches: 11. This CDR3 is CASSFSPGGIIYEQYF. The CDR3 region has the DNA TGTGCCAGCAGCTTTTCCCCAGGGGGAATAATCTACGAGCAGTACTTC.

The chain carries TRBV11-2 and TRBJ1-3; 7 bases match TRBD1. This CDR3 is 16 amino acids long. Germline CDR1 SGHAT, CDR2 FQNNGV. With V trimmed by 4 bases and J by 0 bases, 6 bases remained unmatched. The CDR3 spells CASSYRDRDSGNTIYF. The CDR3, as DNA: TGTGCCAGCAGCTACCGGGACAGAGACTCTGGAAACACCATATATTTT.

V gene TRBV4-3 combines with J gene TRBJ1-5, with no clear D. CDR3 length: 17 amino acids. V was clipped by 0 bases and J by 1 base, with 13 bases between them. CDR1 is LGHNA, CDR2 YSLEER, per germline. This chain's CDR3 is CASSQDVNSPSNQPQHF. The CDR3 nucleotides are TGCGCCAGCAGCCAAGATGTGAACAGCCCCAGCAATCAGCCCCAGCATTTT.

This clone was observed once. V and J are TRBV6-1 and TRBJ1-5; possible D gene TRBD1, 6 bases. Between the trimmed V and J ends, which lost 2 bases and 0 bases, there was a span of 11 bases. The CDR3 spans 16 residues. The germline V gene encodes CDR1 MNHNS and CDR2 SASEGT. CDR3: CASSEWGHYSNQPQHF. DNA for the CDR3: TGTGCCAGCAGTGAATGGGGACACTATAGCAATCAGCCCCAGCATTTT.

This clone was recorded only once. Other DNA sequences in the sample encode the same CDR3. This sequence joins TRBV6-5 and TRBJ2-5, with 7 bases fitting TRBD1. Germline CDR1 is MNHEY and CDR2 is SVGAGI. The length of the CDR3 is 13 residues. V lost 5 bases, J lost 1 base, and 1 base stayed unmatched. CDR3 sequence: CASSRTGQETQYF. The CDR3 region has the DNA TGTGCCAGCAGTCGGACAGGCCAAGAGACCCAGTACTTC.